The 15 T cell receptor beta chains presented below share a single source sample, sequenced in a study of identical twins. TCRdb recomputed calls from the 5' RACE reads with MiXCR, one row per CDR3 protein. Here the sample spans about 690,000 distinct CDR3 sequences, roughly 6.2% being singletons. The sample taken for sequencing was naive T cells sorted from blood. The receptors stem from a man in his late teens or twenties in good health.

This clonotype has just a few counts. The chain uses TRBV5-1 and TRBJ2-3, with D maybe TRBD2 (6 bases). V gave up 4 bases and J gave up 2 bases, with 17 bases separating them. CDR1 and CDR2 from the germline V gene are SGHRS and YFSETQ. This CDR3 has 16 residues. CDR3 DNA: TGCGCCAGCAGCCCGAGTCGGGACTTATTCACAGATACGCAGTATTTT. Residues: CASSPSRDLFTDTQYF.

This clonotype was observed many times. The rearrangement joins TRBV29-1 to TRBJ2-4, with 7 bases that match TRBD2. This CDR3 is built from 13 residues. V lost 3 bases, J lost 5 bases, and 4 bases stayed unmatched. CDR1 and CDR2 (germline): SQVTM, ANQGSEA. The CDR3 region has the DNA TGCAGCGTTGATGGGGGGGGTGAAAACATTCAGTACTTC. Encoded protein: CSVDGGGENIQYF.

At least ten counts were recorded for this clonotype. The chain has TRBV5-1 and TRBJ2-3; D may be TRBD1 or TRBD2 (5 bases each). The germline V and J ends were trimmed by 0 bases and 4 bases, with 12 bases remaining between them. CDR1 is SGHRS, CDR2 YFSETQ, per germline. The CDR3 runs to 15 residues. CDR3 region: CASSLDGTASDTQYF. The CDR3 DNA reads TGCGCCAGCAGCTTGGATGGGACCGCCTCAGATACGCAGTATTTT.

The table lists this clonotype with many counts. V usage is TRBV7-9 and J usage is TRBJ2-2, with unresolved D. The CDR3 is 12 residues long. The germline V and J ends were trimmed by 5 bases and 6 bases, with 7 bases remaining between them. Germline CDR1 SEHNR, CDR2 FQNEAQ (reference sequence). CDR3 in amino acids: CASSPKAGELFF. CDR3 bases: TGTGCCAGCAGCCCTAAGGCCGGGGAGCTGTTTTTT.

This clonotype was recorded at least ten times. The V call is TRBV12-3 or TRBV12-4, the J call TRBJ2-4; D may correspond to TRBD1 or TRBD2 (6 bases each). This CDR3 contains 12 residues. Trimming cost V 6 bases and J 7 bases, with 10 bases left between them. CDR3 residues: CASSRGGNIQYF. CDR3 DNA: TGTGCCAGCAGCAGAGGGGGGAACATTCAGTACTTC.

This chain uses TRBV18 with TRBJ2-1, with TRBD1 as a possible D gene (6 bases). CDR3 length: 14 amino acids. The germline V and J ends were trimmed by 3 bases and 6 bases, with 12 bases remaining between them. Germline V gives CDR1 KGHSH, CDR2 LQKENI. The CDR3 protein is CASSPQQGSNEQFF. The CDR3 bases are TGTGCCAGCTCACCGCAGCAGGGGAGCAATGAGCAGTTCTTC.

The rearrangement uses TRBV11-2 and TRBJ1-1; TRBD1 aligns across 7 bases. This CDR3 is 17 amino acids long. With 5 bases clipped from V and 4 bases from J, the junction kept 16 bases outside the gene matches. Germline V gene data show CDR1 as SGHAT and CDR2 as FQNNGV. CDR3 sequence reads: CASSLNGRQGSGTEAFF. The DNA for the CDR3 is TGTGCCAGCAGCCTCAACGGGAGACAGGGTTCGGGCACTGAAGCTTTCTTT. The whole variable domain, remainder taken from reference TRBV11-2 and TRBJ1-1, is EAGVAQSPRYKIIEKRQSVAFWCNPISGHATLYWYQQILGQGPKLLIQFQNNGVVDDSQLPKDRFSAERLKGVDSTLKIQPAKLEDSAVYLCASSLNGRQGSGTEAFFGQGTRLTVV.

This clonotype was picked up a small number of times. The CDR3 sequence is CASSLRAGRLPGEQFF. In nucleotides, the CDR3 is TGTGCCAGCAGTTTAAGGGCGGGACGACTACCGGGCGAGCAGTTCTTC. The chain joins TRBV27 to TRBJ2-1, with TRBD2 as a possible D gene (6 bases). The CDR3 runs 16 residues. CDR1 MNHEY and CDR2 SMNVEV come from the germline V gene (reference sequence). Trimming took off 2 bases at V and 10 bases at J, with 21 bases between the two ends.

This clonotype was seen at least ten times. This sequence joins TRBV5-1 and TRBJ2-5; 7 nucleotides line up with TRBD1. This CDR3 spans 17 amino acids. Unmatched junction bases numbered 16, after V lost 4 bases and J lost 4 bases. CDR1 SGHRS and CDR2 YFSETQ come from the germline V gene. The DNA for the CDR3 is TGCGCCAGCAGCGGCTTAGGGGGCGCCGATTATAGAGAGACCCAGTACTTC. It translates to CASSGLGGADYRETQYF.

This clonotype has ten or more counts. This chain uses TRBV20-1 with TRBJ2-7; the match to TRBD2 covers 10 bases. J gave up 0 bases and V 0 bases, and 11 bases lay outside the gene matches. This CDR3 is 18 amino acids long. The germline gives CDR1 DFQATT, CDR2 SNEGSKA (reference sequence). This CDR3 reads CSARDLGLAGVSSYEQYF. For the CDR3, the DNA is TGCAGTGCTAGAGATCTAGGGCTAGCGGGGGTTAGCTCCTACGAGCAGTACTTC.

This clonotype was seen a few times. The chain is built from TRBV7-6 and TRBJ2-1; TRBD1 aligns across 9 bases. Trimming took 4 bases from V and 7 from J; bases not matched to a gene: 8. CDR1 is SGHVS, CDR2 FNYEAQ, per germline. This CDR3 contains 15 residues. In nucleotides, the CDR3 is TGTGCCAGCAGCTATGGGACAGGGAAAGGAAATGAGCAGTTCTTC. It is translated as CASSYGTGKGNEQFF.

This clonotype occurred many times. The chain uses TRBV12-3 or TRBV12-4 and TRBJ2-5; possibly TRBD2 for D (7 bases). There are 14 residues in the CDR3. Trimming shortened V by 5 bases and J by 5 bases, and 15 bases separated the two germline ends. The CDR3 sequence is CASSLQGAGETQYF. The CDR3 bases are TGTGCCAGCAGTCTACAGGGAGCGGGGGAGACCCAGTACTTC.

This CDR3 reads CASSSRDRGITGELFF. The CDR3 bases are TGTGCCAGCAGCTCCCGGGACAGGGGCATCACCGGGGAGCTGTTTTTT. This chain joins TRBV7-9 and TRBJ2-2, with TRBD1 identical over 10 bases. CDR1 and CDR2 from the germline V gene are SEHNR and FQNEAQ (reference sequence). The CDR3 sequence is 16 residues long. Trimming removed 4 bases from V and 4 bases from J; junction bases left unmatched: 6.

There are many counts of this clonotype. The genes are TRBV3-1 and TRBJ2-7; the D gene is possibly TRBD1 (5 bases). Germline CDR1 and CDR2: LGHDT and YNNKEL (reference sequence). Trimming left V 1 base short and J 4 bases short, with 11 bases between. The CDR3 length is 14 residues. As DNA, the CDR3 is TGTGCCAGCAGCCAAGGACAGAGATCATACGAGCAGTACTTC. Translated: CASSQGQRSYEQYF.

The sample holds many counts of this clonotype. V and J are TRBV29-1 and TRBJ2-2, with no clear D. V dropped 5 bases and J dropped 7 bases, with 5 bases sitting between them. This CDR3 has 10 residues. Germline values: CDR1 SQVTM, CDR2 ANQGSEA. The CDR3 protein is CSVLVGELFF. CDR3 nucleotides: TGCAGCGTTCTCGTCGGGGAGCTGTTTTTT.